This T cell receptor (beta chain) derives from a study of control samples from healthy donors and cancer patients. Germline CDR1 reads PRHDT; CDR2 reads FYEKMQ (reference sequence). V gave up 4 bases and J gave up 5 bases; unmatched junction bases: 6. The CDR3 runs to 14 residues. Sequencing was performed with immunoSEQ multiplex PCR; in TCRdb, only in-frame clones are kept and a portion is missing. This sample yields some 150,000 clones, of which roughly 94% are seen a single time; approximately 15% belongs to the top ten. The V and J genes are TRBV13 and TRBJ2-5; 8 positions agree with TRBD1. The sequence was obtained from a man in his fifties or sixties with colorectal cancer. Sequencing was done on a sample of PBMCs. CDR3 nucleotide sequence: TGTGCCAGCAGCTACACAGGGGGAGACGAGACCCAGTACTTC. It translates to CASSYTGGDETQYF.